The 18 T cell receptor beta chains listed next were all sequenced from one sample in a study of PD-1 blockade in classical Hodgkin lymphoma. Assay: immunoSEQ multiplex PCR; the TCRdb copy retains only in-frame clones and omits some. Among approximately 50,000 clones listed, around 89% were seen once. Each patient experienced a relapse that followed autologous stem cell transplantation, and brentuximab vedotin exposure varied. This specimen consisted of peripheral blood mononuclear cells (PBMCs), obtained before the second cycle of nivolumab. These receptors were collected from a human donor with classical Hodgkin lymphoma.

The CDR3 sequence: CASTQNSVGTDTQYF. DNA for the CDR3: TGTGCCAGCACCCAGAATAGCGTGGGCACAGATACGCAGTATTTT. V is TRBV6-5 and J is TRBJ2-3, with a possible D match to TRBD2 (5 bases). The germline CDR1 and CDR2 sequences are MNHEY and SVGAGI. This CDR3 spans 15 amino acids. V was shortened by 7 bases and J by 1 base, with 15 bases between the two germline ends.

J is TRBJ2-6 and V is TRBV14, with D maybe TRBD2 (6 bases). CDR1 SGHDN and CDR2 FVKESK come from the germline V gene. The ends were cut back, 0 bases at V and 0 bases at J, with 12 bases in the middle. This CDR3 has 18 residues. The CDR3 DNA reads TGTGCCAGCAGCCAAGAAGCGTGGGGGGTCTCTGGGGCCAACGTCCTGACTTTC. Translating gives CASSQEAWGVSGANVLTF.

V is TRBV5-1 and J is TRBJ1-2; possibly TRBD1 for D (5 bases). Trimming pared 6 bases from V and 2 bases from J, leaving 17 bases between. Germline V gene lookup returns CDR1 SGHRS and CDR2 YFSETQ. This CDR3 comprises 15 residues. CDR3 nucleotide sequence: TGCGCCAGCAACTTCGCTTTCGCAGGGAACTATGGCTACACCTTC. Amino acid sequence: CASNFAFAGNYGYTF. The full variable domain, rest sourced from reference TRBV5-1 and TRBJ1-2, is KAGVTQTPRYLIKTRGQQVTLSCSPISGHRSVSWYQQTPGQGLQFLFEYFSETQRNKGNFPGRFSGRQFSNSRSEMNVSTLELGDSALYLCASNFAFAGNYGYTFGSGTRLTVV.

This chain links TRBV6-5 with TRBJ2-4, with no clear D. Germline CDR1 and CDR2: MNHEY and SVGAGI. The CDR3 runs to 13 residues. V shed 4 bases and J shed 9 bases, with 13 bases lying between them. CDR3 in amino acids: CASSSDLLAIQYF. CDR3 DNA: TGTGCCAGCAGTTCAGACCTGCTGGCCATTCAGTACTTC.

V gene TRBV7-9 combines with J gene TRBJ1-6, with D possibly being TRBD1 (6 bases). Trimming stripped 5 bases from V and 6 bases from J, with 11 bases between. The CDR3 consists of 14 residues. Germline lookup yields CDR1 SEHNR and CDR2 FQNEAQ (reference sequence). This chain's CDR3 is CASSTTGFNSPLHF. The CDR3 DNA is TGTGCCAGCAGCACTACAGGGTTTAATTCACCCCTCCACTTT. Together with reference TRBV7-9 and TRBJ1-6, the CDR3 gives the full variable domain: DTGVSQNPRHKITKRGQNVTFRCDPISEHNRLYWYRQTLGQGPEFLTYFQNEAQLEKSRLLSDRFSAERPKGSFSTLEIQRTEQGDSAMYLCASSTTGFNSPLHFGNGTRLTVT.

The chain recombines TRBV6-5 with TRBJ2-5, with D possibly being TRBD1 (5 bases). Germline V gene lookup returns CDR1 MNHEY and CDR2 SVGAGI. Between the trimmed V and J ends, which lost 2 bases and 3 bases, there was a span of 10 bases. The CDR3 extends over 14 amino acids. CDR3 residues: CASSYGAEEETQYF. Here the CDR3 DNA reads TGTGCCAGCAGTTACGGGGCAGAGGAAGAGACCCAGTACTTC.

This clone was counted a single time. The chain links TRBV23-1 to TRBJ1-1; D perhaps matches TRBD1 (6 bases). Being an ORF, TRBV23-1 has a function that is uncertain. Trimming shortened V by 3 bases and J by 6 bases, and 17 bases separated the two germline ends. The CDR3 has 15 amino acids. CDR3 residues: CASSHTDRHLSEAFF. The DNA for the CDR3 is TGCGCCAGCAGTCATACCGACAGGCATTTGTCTGAAGCTTTCTTT.

This sequence joins TRBV7-9 and TRBJ1-6; 7 bases align to TRBD1. J gave up 11 bases and V 5 bases, and 6 bases lay outside the gene matches. Germline V gene sequence: CDR1 SEHNR, CDR2 FQNEAQ (reference sequence). The CDR3 contains 13 residues. The CDR3 coding sequence is TGTGCCAGCAGCAACGGAGACAGGGCACCCCTCCACTTT. Translated: CASSNGDRAPLHF.

This clone was seen a single time. V gene TRBV6-6 combines with J gene TRBJ1-2; D perhaps matches TRBD1 (5 bases). CDR3 size: 14 residues. V lost 2 bases, J lost 2 bases, and 9 bases lay in between. Germline-derived CDR1 and CDR2 are MNHNY and SVGAGI (reference sequence). Here the CDR3 DNA reads TGTGCCAGCAGTTACCAGGGACTGAACTATGGCTACACCTTC. It translates to CASSYQGLNYGYTF.

CDR3 amino acids: CASSHPQQGLMNNSPLHF. The CDR3 bases are TGCGCCAGCAGCCATCCCCAACAGGGCCTTATGAATAATTCACCCCTCCACTTT. The chain uses TRBV4-1 and TRBJ1-6, with a tentative D call TRBD1 (6 bases). This CDR3 is built from 18 residues. Germline lookup yields CDR1 MGHRA and CDR2 YSYEKL. V lost 3 bases and J 5 bases, leaving 20 bases between the germline ends.

The genes are TRBV20-1 and TRBJ1-1; D remains ambiguous. V lost 3 bases, J lost 1 base, and 3 bases lay in between. Germline V gene sequence: CDR1 DFQATT, CDR2 SNEGSKA (reference sequence). The CDR3 length is 11 residues. The CDR3 DNA is TGCAGTGCTAGGGAGAACACTGAAGCTTTCTTT. Residues: CSARENTEAFF.

V gene TRBV6-5 combines with J gene TRBJ1-5; TRBD1 is a possible D gene (5 bases). Germline loops: CDR1 MNHEY, CDR2 SVGAGI. This CDR3 contains 15 residues. Trimming removed 0 bases at V and 0 bases at J, with 6 bases between. The DNA of the CDR3 is TGTGCCAGCAGTTACTCGGGGGTTAGCAATCAGCCCCAGCATTTT. Its protein product is CASSYSGVSNQPQHF.

The chain employs TRBV6-6 and TRBJ1-1; D perhaps matches TRBD1 (6 bases). V lost 4 bases and J 0 bases, leaving 12 bases between the germline ends. The germline CDR1 and CDR2 sequences are MNHNY and SVGAGI (reference sequence). The CDR3 loop spans 15 amino acids. The CDR3 coding sequence is TGTGCCAGCAGTTCGCCTAGGGGGATGAACACTGAAGCTTTCTTT. It codes for CASSSPRGMNTEAFF.

V gene TRBV5-1 combines with J gene TRBJ2-3; 9 nucleotides match TRBD2. The J segment lost 5 bases and the V segment lost 0 bases, leaving 7 bases of the junction unmatched. Germline V lookup: CDR1 SGHRS, CDR2 YFSETQ. The CDR3 runs 16 residues. The CDR3, as DNA: TGCGCCAGCAGCTTGGTGGTAGCGGGGGCTGGAGATACGCAGTATTTT. This gives the protein CASSLVVAGAGDTQYF.

The V gene is TRBV5-4, the J gene TRBJ2-1; 10 bases are shared with TRBD1. Trimming took 3 bases from V and 5 from J; bases not matched to a gene: 5. The CDR3 totals 15 residues. From germline, CDR1 is SGHNT and CDR2 YYREEE (reference sequence). This CDR3 is CASSSPGTGDNEQFF. The CDR3 DNA follows: TGTGCCAGCAGCTCCCCTGGGACAGGGGACAATGAGCAGTTCTTC.

This chain connects TRBV6-5 to TRBJ1-2; TRBD1 agrees at 9 bases. This CDR3 has 15 amino acids. With 6 bases clipped from V and 3 bases from J, the junction kept 8 bases outside the gene matches. CDR1 is MNHEY, CDR2 SVGAGI, per germline. This CDR3 reads CASSLAGTGYYGYTF. The CDR3 nucleotides read TGTGCCAGCAGCCTTGCCGGGACAGGGTACTATGGCTACACCTTC.

The rearrangement uses TRBV5-1 and TRBJ2-2, with 8 bases fitting TRBD1. This CDR3 spans 16 amino acids. Germline V lookup: CDR1 SGHRS, CDR2 YFSETQ. Trimming took 0 bases from V and 4 from J; bases not matched to a gene: 5. The CDR3 spells CASSLDGQGGTGELFF. The CDR3 DNA reads as TGCGCCAGCAGCTTGGATGGACAGGGTGGCACCGGGGAGCTGTTTTTT. Full variable domain (rest looked up from reference TRBV5-1 and TRBJ2-2): KAGVTQTPRYLIKTRGQQVTLSCSPISGHRSVSWYQQTPGQGLQFLFEYFSETQRNKGNFPGRFSGRQFSNSRSEMNVSTLELGDSALYLCASSLDGQGGTGELFFGEGSRLTVL.

Here the CDR3 DNA reads TGTGCCAGCAGCTTAGGGTCTGGGACAGGGACAGATACGCAGTATTTT. Its protein product is CASSLGSGTGTDTQYF. The chain is built from TRBV11-3 and TRBJ2-3; 9 nucleotides match TRBD1. CDR3 length: 16 amino acids. Germline CDR1 SGHNT, CDR2 YENEEA. V trimming: 1 base; J trimming: 3 bases; junction bases outside the gene matches: 5.